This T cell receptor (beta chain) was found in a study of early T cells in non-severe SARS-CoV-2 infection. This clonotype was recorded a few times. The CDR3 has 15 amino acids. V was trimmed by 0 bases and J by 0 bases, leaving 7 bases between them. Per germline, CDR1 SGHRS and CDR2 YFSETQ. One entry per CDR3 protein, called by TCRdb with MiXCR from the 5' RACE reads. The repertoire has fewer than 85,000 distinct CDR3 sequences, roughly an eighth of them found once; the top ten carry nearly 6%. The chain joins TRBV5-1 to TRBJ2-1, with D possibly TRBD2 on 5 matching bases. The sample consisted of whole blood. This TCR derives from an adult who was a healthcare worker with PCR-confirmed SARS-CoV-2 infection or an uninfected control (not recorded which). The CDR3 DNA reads TGCGCCAGCAGCTTGGATAGCGTCTCCTACAATGAGCAGTTCTTC. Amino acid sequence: CASSLDSVSYNEQFF. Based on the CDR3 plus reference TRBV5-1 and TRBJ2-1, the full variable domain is KAGVTQTPRYLIKTRGQQVTLSCSPISGHRSVSWYQQTPGQGLQFLFEYFSETQRNKGNFPGRFSGRQFSNSRSEMNVSTLELGDSALYLCASSLDSVSYNEQFFGPGTRLTVL.